This T cell receptor (beta chain) was captured in a study of T-cell memory formation after mild COVID-19. Concerning this clonotype: No antigen is known for it.

TCRdb fed the 5' RACE reads into MiXCR, producing one record per CDR3 protein. This table holds fewer than 550,000 distinct CDR3 sequences, about 20% found once. Germline trimming cut 6 bases from V and 0 bases from J; bases unmatched to any gene: 7. The germline V gene has CDR1 ENHRY and CDR2 SYGVKD. The CDR3 totals 15 residues. General study findings and limits: Clones that contracted from day 15 to 85 had balanced CD4/CD8; later expanders were CD4+ biased.

The origin of this receptor is an adult woman who had mild COVID-19 (a few samples of this study predate the infection). Cell type and time point are not known. Input material: PBMCs or a T cell subset sorted from them (not recorded which). The genes are TRBV10-3 and TRBJ2-7, with 8 bases fitting TRBD2. The CDR3: CAIRPGLESSYEQYF. The CDR3 region has the DNA TGTGCCATCAGACCGGGACTAGAGAGCTCCTACGAGCAGTACTTC.